Listed below are T cell receptor beta chains from one sample, sequenced in a study of shared clonotypes between healthy human individuals. TCRdb's copy holds only in-frame clones and misses some; the assay was immunoSEQ multiplex PCR. Among about 1.4 million clones listed, around 95% were seen once. Sequenced material: naive CD4+ T cells sorted from blood. The receptors derive from a man between 25 and 39 years old in good health. Each CDR3 is given with its conserved first and last residue. The order of the fields is clone size, J gene, V gene, D gene, CDR3 protein, CDR3 DNA. A D gene is named only where the DNA matches it firmly. Size values are once, few and many counts, or a class for expanded clones, and some rows have none.

NA,TRBJ2-1,TRBV6-6,TRBD1,CASRIWTGYNEQFF,TGTGCCAGCAGAATCTGGACAGGCTACAATGAGCAGTTCTTC
NA,TRBJ1-5,TRBV5-5,TRBD1,CASSLDLRDRGRFQHF,TGTGCCAGCAGCTTGGATTTGCGGGACAGGGGTAGGTTTCAGCATTTT
NA,TRBJ2-5,TRBV27,NA,CASSLLGETQYF,TGTGCCAGCAGTTTACTTGGGGAGACCCAGTACTTC
NA,TRBJ2-5,TRBV6-5,NA,CASSYQAASEETQYF,TGTGCCAGCAGTTACCAGGCGGCCTCGGAAGAGACCCAGTACTTC
NA,TRBJ2-1,TRBV10-2,TRBD2,CASSESLGLARGEQFF,TGCGCCAGCAGTGAGTCGTTGGGACTAGCCCGCGGTGAGCAGTTCTTC
NA,TRBJ1-5,TRBV19,NA,CASSLRRAGTQPQHF,TGTGCCAGTAGTCTTCGGCGGGCCGGTACTCAGCCCCAGCATTTT
NA,TRBJ2-7,TRBV4-1,NA,CASSNPGDRYYEQYF,TGCGCCAGCAGCAATCCGGGGGATAGATACTACGAGCAGTACTTC
once,TRBJ1-5,TRBV28,TRBD1,CASSTTGGIQPQHF,TGTGCCAGCAGCACGACAGGGGGCATACAGCCCCAGCATTTT
NA,TRBJ1-4,TRBV6-6,TRBD1,CASSMTGTHEKLFF,TGTGCCAGCAGTATGACAGGGACGCATGAAAAACTGTTTTTT
NA,TRBJ2-7,TRBV15,NA,CATSSPAGAFYEQYF,TGTGCCACCAGCAGTCCGGCCGGGGCGTTCTACGAGCAGTACTTC
few,TRBJ2-1,TRBV27,NA,CASSFSYNEQFF,TGTGCCAGCAGTTTCTCCTACAATGAGCAGTTCTTC
NA,TRBJ2-3,TRBV10-1,NA,CASSESPRGRTDTQYF,TGCGCCAGCAGTGAGTCGCCCCGGGGCCGGACAGATACGCAGTATTTT
NA,TRBJ2-6,TRBV9,NA,CASSPTGSGANVLTF,TGTGCCAGCAGCCCCACAGGCTCTGGGGCCAACGTCCTGACTTTC
NA,TRBJ2-7,TRBV12-5,TRBD2,CASQSPGGDPSAYEQYF,TGTGCTAGTCAGAGCCCGGGAGGGGATCCCTCGGCCTACGAGCAGTACTTC
NA,TRBJ2-7,TRBV27,TRBD1,CASRPGTDNHYPYEQYF,TGTGCCAGCAGACCAGGGACAGACAACCACTACCCCTACGAGCAGTACTTC
NA,TRBJ2-5,TRBV5-4,NA,CASTTPGEIQETQYF,TGTGCCAGCACCACACCGGGAGAGATCCAAGAGACCCAGTACTTC
once,TRBJ2-2,TRBV10-1,NA,CASTRDLGTGELFF,TGCGCCAGCACCAGGGACCTAGGGACCGGGGAGCTGTTTTTT
NA,TRBJ2-5,TRBV2,NA,CASTQGVWQGIRGGTQYF,TGTGCCAGCACCCAGGGTGTGTGGCAGGGCATTCGTGGCGGGACCCAGTACTTC
NA,TRBJ2-7,TRBV7-2,NA,CASSLVPGYEQYF,TGTGCCAGCAGCTTAGTTCCAGGCTACGAGCAGTACTTC
NA,TRBJ2-5,TRBV6-5,NA,CASSYSRGTLQETQYF,TGTGCCAGCAGTTACTCACGGGGAACACTCCAAGAGACCCAGTACTTC
NA,TRBJ1-4,TRBV28,NA,CASSEQGTNEKLFF,TGTGCCAGCAGCGAACAGGGAACTAATGAAAAACTGTTTTTT
NA,TRBJ2-7,TRBV28,NA,CASSNQGTGDYEQYF,TGTGCCAGCAGTAATCAGGGGACGGGTGACTACGAGCAGTACTTC
NA,TRBJ2-1,TRBV7-8,TRBD1,CASSSGTALSYNEQFF,TGTGCCAGCAGCTCCGGGACAGCGCTATCCTACAATGAGCAGTTCTTC
NA,TRBJ2-4,TRBV6-1,NA,CASSERTRAKNIQYF,TGTGCCAGCAGTGAGCGGACTCGAGCCAAAAACATTCAGTACTTC
NA,TRBJ1-2,TRBV10-3,NA,CAIKLQGDYGYTF,TGTGCCATCAAACTACAGGGTGACTATGGCTACACCTTC
NA,TRBJ2-3,TRBV5-4,NA,CASSSPARSPNTDTQYF,TGTGCCAGCAGCTCCCCAGCGAGAAGCCCAAACACAGATACGCAGTATTTT
NA,TRBJ1-3,TRBV29-1,NA,CSVYGGLPGNTIYF,TGCAGCGTCTACGGGGGCCTCCCTGGAAACACCATATATTTT
NA,TRBJ2-1,TRBV20-1,NA,CSARSGNEQFF,TGCAGTGCGAGAAGCGGCAATGAGCAGTTCTTC
NA,TRBJ2-7,TRBV7-2,TRBD2,CASSIGLAGAGYEQYF,TGTGCCAGCAGTATCGGGCTAGCGGGAGCCGGGTACGAGCAGTACTTC
NA,TRBJ2-3,TRBV9,TRBD1,CASSVGQGMADTQYF,TGTGCCAGCAGCGTTGGACAGGGTATGGCAGATACGCAGTATTTT
NA,TRBJ1-2,TRBV19,NA,CASSGGLKTANYGYTF,TGTGCCAGTAGTGGAGGGTTGAAGACCGCTAACTATGGCTACACCTTC
NA,TRBJ2-7,TRBV19,TRBD2,CASKGTSGSPLEQYF,TGTGCCAGTAAGGGGACTAGCGGGAGTCCGCTCGAGCAGTACTTC
NA,TRBJ2-2,TRBV7-2,NA,CASSPPGLVNTGELFF,TGTGCCAGCAGCCCCCCGGGACTGGTGAACACCGGGGAGCTGTTTTTT
NA,TRBJ2-7,TRBV5-4,NA,CASSSPGSYEQYF,TGTGCCAGCAGCTCGCCAGGGTCCTACGAGCAGTACTTC
NA,TRBJ2-7,TRBV5-4,TRBD2,CASSSGLAGGSKLEQYF,TGTGCCAGCAGCTCAGGACTAGCGGGAGGCTCGAAGTTGGAGCAGTACTTC
NA,TRBJ1-1,TRBV5-1,NA,CASSLVGSGSTEAFF,TGCGCCAGCAGCTTGGTGGGGAGTGGGAGCACTGAAGCTTTCTTT
NA,TRBJ2-1,TRBV6-1,NA,CATLGTPFYNEQFF,TGTGCCACTCTCGGGACGCCTTTCTACAATGAGCAGTTCTTC
NA,TRBJ1-5,TRBV2,NA,CASSLGEDQPQHF,TGTGCCAGCAGTCTTGGGGAGGATCAGCCCCAGCATTTT
NA,TRBJ2-1,TRBV7-9,NA,CASSERESQAPVF,TGTGCCAGCAGCGAACGGGAGTCCCAGGCCCCTGTCTTC